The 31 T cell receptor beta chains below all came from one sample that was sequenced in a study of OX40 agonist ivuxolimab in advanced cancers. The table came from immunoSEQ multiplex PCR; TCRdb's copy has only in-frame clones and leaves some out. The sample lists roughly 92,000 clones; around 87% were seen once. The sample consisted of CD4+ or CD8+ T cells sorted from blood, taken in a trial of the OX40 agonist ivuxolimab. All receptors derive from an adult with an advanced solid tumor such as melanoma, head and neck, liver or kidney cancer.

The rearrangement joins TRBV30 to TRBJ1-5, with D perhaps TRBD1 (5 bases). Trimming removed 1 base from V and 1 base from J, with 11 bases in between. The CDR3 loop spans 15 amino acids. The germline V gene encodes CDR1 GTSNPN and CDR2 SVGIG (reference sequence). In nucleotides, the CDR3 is TGTGCCTGGAGTGAAGGGACCGTGAGCAATCAGCCCCAGCATTTT. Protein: CAWSEGTVSNQPQHF.

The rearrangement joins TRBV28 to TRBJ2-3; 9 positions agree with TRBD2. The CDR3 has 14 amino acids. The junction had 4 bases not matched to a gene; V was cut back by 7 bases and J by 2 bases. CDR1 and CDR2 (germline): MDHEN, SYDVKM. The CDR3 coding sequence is TGTGCCAGCAAAGTAGCGGGGGTCACAGATACGCAGTATTTT. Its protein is CASKVAGVTDTQYF.

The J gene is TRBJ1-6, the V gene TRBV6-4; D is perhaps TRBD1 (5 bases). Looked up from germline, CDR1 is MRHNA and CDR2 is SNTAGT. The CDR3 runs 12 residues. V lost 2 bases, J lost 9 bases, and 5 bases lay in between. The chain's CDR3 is CASSDGGSPLHF. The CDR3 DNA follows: TGTGCCAGCAGTGACGGGGGTTCACCCCTCCACTTT.

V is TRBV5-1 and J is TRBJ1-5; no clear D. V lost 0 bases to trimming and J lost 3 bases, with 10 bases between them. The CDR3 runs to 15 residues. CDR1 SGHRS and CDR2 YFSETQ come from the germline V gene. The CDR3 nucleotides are TGCGCCAGCAGCTTGGGCGACAAGTTCAATCAGCCCCAGCATTTT. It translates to CASSLGDKFNQPQHF.

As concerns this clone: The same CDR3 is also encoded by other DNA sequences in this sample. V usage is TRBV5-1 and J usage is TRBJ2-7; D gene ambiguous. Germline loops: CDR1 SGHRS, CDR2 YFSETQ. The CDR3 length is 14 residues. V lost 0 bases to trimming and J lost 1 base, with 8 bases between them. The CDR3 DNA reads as TGCGCCAGCAGCTTGGTTGGGCAATCCTACGAGCAGTACTTC. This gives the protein CASSLVGQSYEQYF.

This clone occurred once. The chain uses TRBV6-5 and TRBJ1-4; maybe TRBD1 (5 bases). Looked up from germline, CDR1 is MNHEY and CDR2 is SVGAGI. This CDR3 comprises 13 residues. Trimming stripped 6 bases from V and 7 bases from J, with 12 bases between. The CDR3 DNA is TGTGCCAGCAGCCCCTTGGGGGGTGAAAAACTGTTTTTT. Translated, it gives CASSPLGGEKLFF.

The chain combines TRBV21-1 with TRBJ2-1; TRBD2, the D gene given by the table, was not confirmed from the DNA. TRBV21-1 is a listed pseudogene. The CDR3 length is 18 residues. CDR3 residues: CASSKNTRWTSGKNEQFF. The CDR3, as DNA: TGTGCCAGCAGCAAAAATACTCGTTGGACTAGCGGAAAAAATGAGCAGTTCTTC.

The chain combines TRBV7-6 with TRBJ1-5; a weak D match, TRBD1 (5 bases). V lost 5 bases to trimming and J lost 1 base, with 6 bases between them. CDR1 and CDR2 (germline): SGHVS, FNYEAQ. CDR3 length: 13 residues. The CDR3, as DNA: TGTGCCAGCAGCCGGGACAGCAATCAGCCCCAGCATTTT. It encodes CASSRDSNQPQHF. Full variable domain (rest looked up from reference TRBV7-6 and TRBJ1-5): GAGVSQSPRYKVTKRGQDVALRCDPISGHVSLYWYRQALGQGPEFLTYFNYEAQQDKSGLPNDRFSAERPEGSISTLTIQRTEQRDSAMYRCASSRDSNQPQHFGDGTRLSIL.

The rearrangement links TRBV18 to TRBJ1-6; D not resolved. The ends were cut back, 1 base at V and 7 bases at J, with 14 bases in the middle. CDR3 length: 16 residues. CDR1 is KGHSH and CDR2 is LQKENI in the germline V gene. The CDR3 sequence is CASSPLRRGENSPLHF. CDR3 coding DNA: TGTGCCAGCTCACCACTTCGACGGGGAGAGAATTCACCCCTCCACTTT.

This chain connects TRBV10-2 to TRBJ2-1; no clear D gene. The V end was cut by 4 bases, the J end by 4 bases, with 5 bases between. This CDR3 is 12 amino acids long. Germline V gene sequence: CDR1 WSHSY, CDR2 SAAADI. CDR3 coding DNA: TGCGCCAGCAGTGCACAGTACAATGAGCAGTTCTTC. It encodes CASSAQYNEQFF.

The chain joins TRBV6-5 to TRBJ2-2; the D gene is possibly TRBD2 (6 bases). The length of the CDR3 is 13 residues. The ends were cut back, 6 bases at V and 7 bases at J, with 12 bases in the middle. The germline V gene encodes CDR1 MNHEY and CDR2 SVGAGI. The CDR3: CASRPPAGGELFF. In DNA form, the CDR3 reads TGTGCCAGCAGGCCCCCAGCGGGCGGGGAGCTGTTTTTT.

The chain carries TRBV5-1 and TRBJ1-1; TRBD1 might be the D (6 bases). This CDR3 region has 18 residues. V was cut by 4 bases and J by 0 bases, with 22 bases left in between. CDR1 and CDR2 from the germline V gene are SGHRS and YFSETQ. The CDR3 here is CASSPERPGHPLNTEAFF. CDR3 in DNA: TGCGCCAGCAGCCCAGAGAGACCGGGACACCCGCTGAACACTGAAGCTTTCTTT.

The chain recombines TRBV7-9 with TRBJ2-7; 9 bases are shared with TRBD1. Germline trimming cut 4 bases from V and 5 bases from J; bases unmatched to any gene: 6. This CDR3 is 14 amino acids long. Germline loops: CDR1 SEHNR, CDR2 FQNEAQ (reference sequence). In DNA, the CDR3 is TGTGCCAGCAGCTACACAGGGGGCCGGAACGAGCAGTACTTC. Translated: CASSYTGGRNEQYF.

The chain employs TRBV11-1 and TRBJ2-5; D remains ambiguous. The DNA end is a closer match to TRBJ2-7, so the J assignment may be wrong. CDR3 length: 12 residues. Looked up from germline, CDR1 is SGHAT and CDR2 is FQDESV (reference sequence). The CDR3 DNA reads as TGTGCCAGCAGCTTAGGTGGGCTCGAGCAGTACTTC. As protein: CASSLGGLEQYF.

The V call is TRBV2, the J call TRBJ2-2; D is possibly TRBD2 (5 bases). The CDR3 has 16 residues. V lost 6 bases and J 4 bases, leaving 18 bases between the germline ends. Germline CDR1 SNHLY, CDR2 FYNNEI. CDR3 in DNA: TGTGCCAGCAGGCCTGACGGAGGTACGGGCACCGGGGAGCTGTTTTTT. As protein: CASRPDGGTGTGELFF.

The CDR3 sequence is CASSIGRGYTGELFF. CDR3 DNA sequence: TGTGCCAGTAGTATAGGCAGGGGGTACACCGGGGAGCTGTTTTTT. This chain links TRBV19 with TRBJ2-2; 7 bases line up with TRBD1. CDR3 length: 15 residues. Losses at the gene ends were 1 base for V and 3 bases for J; bases not matched to a gene: 2. Germline V gene lookup returns CDR1 LNHDA and CDR2 SQIVND (reference sequence).

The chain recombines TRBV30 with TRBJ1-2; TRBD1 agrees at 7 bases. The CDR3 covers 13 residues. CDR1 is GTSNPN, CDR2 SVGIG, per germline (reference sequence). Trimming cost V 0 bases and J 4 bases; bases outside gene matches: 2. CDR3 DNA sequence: TGTGCCTGGAGTGTACAGGGGCGCTATGGCTACACCTTC. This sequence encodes CAWSVQGRYGYTF.

The CDR3 region is CATKKTGLPPYNEQFF. CDR3 nucleotides: TGTGCCACCAAGAAGACTGGACTGCCGCCCTACAATGAGCAGTTCTTC. V gene TRBV27 combines with J gene TRBJ2-1, with D possibly being TRBD2 (5 bases). This CDR3 is 16 amino acids long. Per germline, CDR1 MNHEY and CDR2 SMNVEV (reference sequence). Deletions cut 10 bases from V and 2 bases from J, with 21 bases between.

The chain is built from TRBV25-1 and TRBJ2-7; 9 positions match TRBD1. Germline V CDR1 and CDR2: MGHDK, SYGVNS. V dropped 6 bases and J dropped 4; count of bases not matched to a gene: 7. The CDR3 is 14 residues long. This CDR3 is CASSGRDREYEQYF. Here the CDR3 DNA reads TGTGCCAGCAGCGGCCGGGACAGGGAGTACGAGCAGTACTTC.

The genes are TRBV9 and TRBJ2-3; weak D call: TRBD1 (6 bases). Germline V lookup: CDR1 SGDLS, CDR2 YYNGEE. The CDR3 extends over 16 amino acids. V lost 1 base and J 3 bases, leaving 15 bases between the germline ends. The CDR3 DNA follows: TGTGCCAGCAGCGTATTGGACAGCCGAGGAACAGATACGCAGTATTTT. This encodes CASSVLDSRGTDTQYF.

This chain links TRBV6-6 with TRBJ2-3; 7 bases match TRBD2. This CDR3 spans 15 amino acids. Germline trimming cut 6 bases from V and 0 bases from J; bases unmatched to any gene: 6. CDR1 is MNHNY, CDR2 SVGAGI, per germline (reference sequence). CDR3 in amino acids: CASSQLGGSTDTQYF. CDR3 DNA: TGTGCCAGCAGCCAATTGGGGGGGAGCACAGATACGCAGTATTTT.

This chain's CDR3 is CASSRPGQSSYEQYF. The CDR3 DNA follows: TGTGCCAGCAGTAGACCGGGACAGAGCTCCTACGAGCAGTACTTC. The V and J genes are TRBV14 and TRBJ2-7, with TRBD1 matching 7 bases. CDR1 and CDR2 from the germline V gene are SGHDN and FVKESK. This CDR3 spans 15 amino acids. Germline trimming cut 6 bases from V and 0 bases from J; bases unmatched to any gene: 8. Filled out from reference TRBV14 and TRBJ2-7, the complete variable domain reads EAGVTQFPSHSVIEKGQTVTLRCDPISGHDNLYWYRRVMGKEIKFLLHFVKESKQDESGMPNNRFLAERTGGTYSTLKVQPAELEDSGVYFCASSRPGQSSYEQYFGPGTRLTVT.

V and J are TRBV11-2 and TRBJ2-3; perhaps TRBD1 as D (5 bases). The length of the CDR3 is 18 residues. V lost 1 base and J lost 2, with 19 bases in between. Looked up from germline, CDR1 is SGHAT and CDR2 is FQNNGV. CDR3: CASSLGPPGHIYTDTQYF. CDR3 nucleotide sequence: TGTGCCAGCAGCTTAGGCCCCCCAGGACACATATACACAGATACGCAGTATTTT. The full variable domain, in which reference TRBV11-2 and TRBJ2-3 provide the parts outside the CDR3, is EAGVAQSPRYKIIEKRQSVAFWCNPISGHATLYWYQQILGQGPKLLIQFQNNGVVDDSQLPKDRFSAERLKGVDSTLKIQPAKLEDSAVYLCASSLGPPGHIYTDTQYFGPGTRLTVL.

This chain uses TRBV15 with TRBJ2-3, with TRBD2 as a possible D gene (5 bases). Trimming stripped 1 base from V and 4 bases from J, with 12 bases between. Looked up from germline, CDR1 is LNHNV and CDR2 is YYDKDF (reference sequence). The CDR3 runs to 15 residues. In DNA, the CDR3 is TGTGCCACCAGCAGAGGTCCGGGGAGCCCAGATACGCAGTATTTT. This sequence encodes CATSRGPGSPDTQYF.

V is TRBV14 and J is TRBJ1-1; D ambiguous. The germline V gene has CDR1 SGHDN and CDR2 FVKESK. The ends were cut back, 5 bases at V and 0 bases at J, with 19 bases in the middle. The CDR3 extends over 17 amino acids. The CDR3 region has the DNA TGTGCCAGCAGCATCACAGCCGGACCTCTTATGAACACTGAAGCTTTCTTT. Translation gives CASSITAGPLMNTEAFF.

The CDR3: CASSLWAGGGAFF. DNA of the CDR3: TGTGCCAGCAGTTTATGGGCAGGGGGTGGAGCTTTCTTT. This sequence joins TRBV28 and TRBJ1-1; 7 nucleotides match TRBD1. This CDR3 contains 13 residues. The V and J ends lost 0 bases and 10 bases, in that order; junction bases with no gene match: 5. Germline V lookup: CDR1 MDHEN, CDR2 SYDVKM.

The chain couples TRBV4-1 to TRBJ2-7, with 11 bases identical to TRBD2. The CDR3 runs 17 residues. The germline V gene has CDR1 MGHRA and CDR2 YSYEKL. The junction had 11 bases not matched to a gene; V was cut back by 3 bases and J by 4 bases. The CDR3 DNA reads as TGCGCCAGCAGCCAGGCCCTAGCGGGAGGATCCCCGTACGAGCAGTACTTC. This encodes CASSQALAGGSPYEQYF.

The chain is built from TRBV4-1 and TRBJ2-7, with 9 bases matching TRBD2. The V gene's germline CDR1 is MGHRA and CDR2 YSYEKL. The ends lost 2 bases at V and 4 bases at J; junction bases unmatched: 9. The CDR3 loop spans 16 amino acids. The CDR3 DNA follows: TGCGCCAGCAGCCAACAGGGCGGGGGGGCCGTATACGAGCAGTACTTC. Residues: CASSQQGGGAVYEQYF.

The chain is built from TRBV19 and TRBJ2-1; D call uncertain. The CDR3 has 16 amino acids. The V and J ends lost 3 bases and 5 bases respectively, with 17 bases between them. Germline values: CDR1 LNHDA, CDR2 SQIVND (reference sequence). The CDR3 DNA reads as TGTGCCAGTAGTATGAGGATTGTGATCGGGCACAATGAGCAGTTCTTC. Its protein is CASSMRIVIGHNEQFF.

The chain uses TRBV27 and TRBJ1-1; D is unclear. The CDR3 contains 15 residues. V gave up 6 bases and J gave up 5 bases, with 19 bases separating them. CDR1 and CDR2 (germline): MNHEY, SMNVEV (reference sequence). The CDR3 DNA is TGTGCCAGCAGGGCCATTACCAGCCGGAGTACTGAAGCTTTCTTT. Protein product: CASRAITSRSTEAFF.

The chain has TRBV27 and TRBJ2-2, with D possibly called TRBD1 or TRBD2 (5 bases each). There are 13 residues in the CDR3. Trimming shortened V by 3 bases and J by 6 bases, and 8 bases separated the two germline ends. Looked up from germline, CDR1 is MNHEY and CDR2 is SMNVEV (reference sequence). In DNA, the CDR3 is TGTGCCAGCAGTTTTAGAGGGGCCGGGGAGCTGTTTTTT. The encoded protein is CASSFRGAGELFF.